This note documents a single T cell receptor (beta chain) sequence. The antigen it recognizes is unknown. Per-base quality was not reported, and no clone a single base away is much larger than it. From a lookup of the germline V gene (reference sequence), CDR1 and CDR2 are LNHDA and SQIVND. V is clipped by 5 bases and J by 1 base, and the sequence between their germline boundaries is 9 bases long. The CDR3 sequence holds 13 residues, the cysteine and phenylalanine included. Only the CDR3 DNA is retained, 39 bases long and in frame from the first base. These data are taken from a study of lymphopenia after photon versus proton radiotherapy (dated by TCRdb to the late 2010s). Regarding the complete study: In patients with gastrointestinal tumors who developed high-grade lymphopenia, the study compared the immunological effects of photon radiation therapy with those of proton radiation therapy. The cohort included 20 or so patients with gastrointestinal tumors who developed lymphopenia after receiving either photon or proton therapy. The goal of the study was to describe how the two radiation modalities differ in their effects on the immune system. Here is what the overall study found, with its caveats: Across the cohort, a larger post-nadir drop in TCR diversity was inversely correlated with overall survival time among patients who died. The survival association was assessed only in patients who died, and the authors presented better survival with proton therapy as a possibility rather than a demonstrated result. Proton-treated patients stayed relatively stable during treatment, while photon-treated patients lost naive T cells and TCR diversity and gained effector/memory populations. After the lymphocyte count nadir, oligoclonal expansion, especially of CD8+ Temra cells, was observed in photon-treated repertoires, and the drop in diversity was driven by this expansion.

The library was generated by the immunoSEQ multiplex PCR assay. T cell repertoires were profiled by deep sequencing of rearranged TCR beta loci, alongside multiparametric flow cytometry. The source is immuneACCESS, and TCRdb retained only in-frame sequences with V and J called. Part of the clones is not carried over; for the studies checked, unresolved V genes explain less than half of this, and the remainder is unexplained. In this sample the table shows about 30,000 clones, around 94% of which occur a single time. The ten largest make up about 0.66% of the sample. The sequencing here drew on peripheral blood, taken from a patient treated with photon-based radiotherapy. The rearrangement joined TRBV19 to TRBJ2-7, with the identity of the D gene unclear. The clonotype originates from a woman in her forties or fifties with cholangiocarcinoma. Here the CDR3 is given as CASSPDGSYEQYF. The sequenced DNA is TGTGCCAGTAGTCCGGACGGATCCTACGAGCAGTACTTC.